This TCR beta chain is from a study of identical twins. A universal primer site was incorporated via template switching, and the cDNA contained unique molecular identifiers. MiXCR, run by TCRdb on the 5' RACE reads, gives a single entry per CDR3 protein. This sample has 450,000 to 650,000 distinct CDR3 sequences, with roughly 15% found just once. The data were also submitted as part of a second study, on yellow fever vaccine responses in identical twins.

The TCR originated in a woman aged 18-29 years in good health. The sequencing sample was made of CD4+ T cells sorted from blood.

The CDR3 sequence: CASSSKTGDTYNEQFF. The CDR3 region has the DNA TGTGCCAGCAGCTCGAAGACAGGGGATACCTACAATGAGCAGTTCTTC. The rearrangement joins TRBV11-2 to TRBJ2-1, with 8 bases matching TRBD1. Germline CDR1 is SGHAT and CDR2 is FQNNGV. V shed 4 bases, J shed 2 bases, and the junction held 7 bases outside the gene matches. This CDR3 has 16 residues.